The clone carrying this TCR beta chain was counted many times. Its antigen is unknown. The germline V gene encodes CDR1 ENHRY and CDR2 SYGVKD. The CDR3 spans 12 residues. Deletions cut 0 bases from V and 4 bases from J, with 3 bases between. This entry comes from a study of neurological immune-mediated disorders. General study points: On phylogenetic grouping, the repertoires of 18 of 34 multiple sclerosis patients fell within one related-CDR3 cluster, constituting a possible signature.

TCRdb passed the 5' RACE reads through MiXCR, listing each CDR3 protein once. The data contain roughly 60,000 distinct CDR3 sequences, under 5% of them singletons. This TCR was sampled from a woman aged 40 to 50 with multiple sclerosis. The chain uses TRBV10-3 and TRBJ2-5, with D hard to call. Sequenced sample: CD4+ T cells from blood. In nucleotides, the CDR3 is TGTGCCATCAGTGAGTCGTCAGAGACCCAGTACTTC. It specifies CAISESSETQYF.